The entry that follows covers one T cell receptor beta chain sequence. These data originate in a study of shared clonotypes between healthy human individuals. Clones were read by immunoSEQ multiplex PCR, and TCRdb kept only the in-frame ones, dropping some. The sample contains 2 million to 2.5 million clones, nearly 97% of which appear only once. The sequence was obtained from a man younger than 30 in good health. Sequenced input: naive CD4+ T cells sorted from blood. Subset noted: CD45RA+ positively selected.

CDR3 in amino acids: CASSLVRGGLYF. In DNA, the CDR3 is TGTGCCAGCAGTTTAGTGCGCGGGGGGTTGTACTTC. The chain recombines TRBV27 with TRBJ2-7; 8 bases fit TRBD2. The CDR3 sequence is 12 residues long. Germline CDR1 MNHEY, CDR2 SMNVEV (reference sequence). V shed 2 bases, J shed 12 bases, and the junction held 6 bases outside the gene matches.